A selection of T cell receptor beta chains follows, all from one sample in a study of CD8 T cells in Susac syndrome. MiXCR, applied by TCRdb to the immunoSEQ multiplex PCR reads, yields one record per CDR3 protein. The table includes over 100,000 distinct CDR3 sequences, 96% detected once. The sequenced sample was CD4+ T cells from PBMCs. These receptors were obtained from a human donor with Susac syndrome. Both conserved end residues are part of each CDR3. A D gene is named only where the DNA matches it firmly. The size entry is marked missing in some rows and otherwise reads once, few, many or a size class.

NA	NA	TRBV9	TRBJ2-3	CASSPRRVRGDTQYF	TGTGCCAGCAGCCCTCGGAGGGTCCGAGGAGATACGCAGTATTTT
NA	NA	TRBV7-6	TRBJ2-7	CASSQTGSYEQYF	TGTGCCAGCAGTCAAACAGGCTCCTACGAGCAGTACTTC
NA	NA	TRBV20-1	TRBJ1-2	CSATDRTYYGYTF	TGCAGCGCCACCGACCGGACCTACTATGGCTACACCTTC
TRBD2	NA	TRBV4-2	TRBJ2-7	CASSQDGGLAGIEQYF	TGTGCCAGCAGCCAAGACGGTGGACTAGCGGGTATCGAGCAGTACTTC
NA	NA	TRBV12-3/TRBV12-4	TRBJ2-1	CASSLGGTPYNEQFF	TGTGCCAGCAGTTTAGGAGGGACCCCCTACAATGAGCAGTTCTTC
NA	NA	TRBV20-1	TRBJ1-2	CSARDSTNYGYTF	TGCAGTGCTAGAGACAGCACTAACTATGGCTACACCTTC
TRBD2	NA	TRBV27	TRBJ2-3	CASSVLAGITDTQYF	TGTGCCAGCAGCGTACTAGCGGGGATCACAGATACGCAGTATTTT
NA	NA	TRBV5-1	TRBJ2-3	CASSLRFGDTQYF	TGCGCCAGCAGCTTGCGTTTCGGGGATACGCAGTATTTT
NA	NA	TRBV28	TRBJ2-5	CASSPGGKAGETQYF	TGTGCCAGCAGTCCTGGCGGGAAGGCTGGGGAGACCCAGTACTTC
TRBD2	NA	TRBV2	TRBJ2-1	CASNWLAGRLGDEQFF	TGTGCCAGCAATTGGCTAGCGGGACGGTTGGGGGATGAGCAGTTCTTC
TRBD2	NA	TRBV2	TRBJ2-1	CASSGASGSKVQFF	TGTGCCAGCAGTGGGGCTAGCGGGAGTAAAGTGCAGTTCTTC
NA	NA	TRBV27	TRBJ1-5	CASSLRRGNQPQHF	TGTGCCAGCAGTTTAAGACGGGGCAATCAGCCCCAGCATTTT
NA	NA	TRBV28	TRBJ2-6	CASILRRGPGANVLTF	TGTGCCAGCATCCTGCGGAGGGGACCTGGGGCCAACGTCCTGACTTTC
TRBD1	NA	TRBV7-8	TRBJ1-4	CASSPTGGPATNEKLFF	TGTGCCAGCAGCCCGACAGGGGGCCCAGCAACTAATGAAAAACTGTTTTTT
NA	once	TRBV20-1	TRBJ2-3	CSARFDIFFTDTQYF	TGCAGTGCTCGCTTTGATATCTTCTTCACAGATACGCAGTATTTT
NA	NA	TRBV14	TRBJ2-5	CASSQDLPPWTQYF	TGTGCCAGCAGCCAAGATCTGCCCCCGTGGACCCAGTACTTC
NA	NA	TRBV30	TRBJ2-3	CAWSVGGSTDTQYF	TGTGCCTGGAGTGTAGGGGGGAGCACAGATACGCAGTATTTT
TRBD2	NA	TRBV12-3/TRBV12-4	TRBJ2-1	CASSPRLAGGDEQFF	TGTGCCAGCAGTCCAAGACTAGCGGGAGGGGATGAGCAGTTCTTC
NA	NA	TRBV29-1	TRBJ1-2	CSALGGDGYTF	TGCAGCGCCCTGGGGGGCGATGGCTACACCTTC
NA	NA	TRBV20-1	TRBJ2-1	CSAREGWREGQFF	TGCAGTGCTAGAGAGGGTTGGCGGGAAGGACAGTTCTTC
NA	NA	TRBV18	TRBJ2-1	CASSATHNEQFF	TGTGCCAGCTCAGCCACTCACAATGAGCAGTTCTTC
TRBD1	NA	TRBV28	TRBJ1-5	CASGTGGSNQPQHF	TGTGCCAGCGGGACAGGGGGAAGCAATCAGCCCCAGCATTTT
NA	NA	TRBV20-1	TRBJ2-2	CSALVTGELFF	TGCAGTGCTCTCGTCACCGGGGAGCTGTTTTTT
NA	NA	TRBV18	TRBJ2-1	CASSPSVDNEQFF	TGTGCCAGCTCACCCTCGGTGGACAATGAGCAGTTCTTC
NA	NA	TRBV3-1	TRBJ2-1	CASSPLGTEQFF	TGTGCCAGCAGCCCCCTAGGGACTGAGCAGTTCTTC
NA	NA	TRBV25-1	TRBJ2-3	CASRVRAQTTTDTQYF	TGTGCCAGCAGGGTCAGGGCCCAAACTACCACAGATACGCAGTATTTT
NA	NA	TRBV12-3/TRBV12-4	TRBJ2-2	CASSSPGSIKTGELFF	TGTGCCAGCAGTTCCCCGGGATCTATTAAGACCGGGGAGCTGTTTTTT
NA	NA	TRBV7-9	TRBJ2-5	CASSSGDQETQYF	TGTGCCAGCAGCTCAGGGGACCAAGAGACCCAGTACTTC
NA	NA	TRBV4-1	TRBJ1-2	CASSQDYRIGYTF	TGCGCCAGCAGCCAGGATTACCGCATTGGCTACACCTTC
TRBD1	once	TRBV5-1	TRBJ2-7	CASSLTGTVYEQYF	TGCGCCAGCAGCTTGACCGGGACAGTCTACGAGCAGTACTTC
NA	NA	TRBV2	TRBJ2-5	CASSAGEKETQYF	TGTGCCAGCAGTGCTGGAGAAAAAGAGACCCAGTACTTC
NA	once	TRBV7-2	TRBJ2-1	CASSLSADSYNEQFF	TGTGCCAGCAGCCTTAGCGCGGACTCCTACAATGAGCAGTTCTTC
TRBD2	NA	TRBV4-2	TRBJ2-7	CASSQELAGAYEQYF	TGTGCCAGCAGCCAAGAACTAGCGGGGGCCTACGAGCAGTACTTC
NA	NA	TRBV5-1	TRBJ1-1	CASSSGANTEAFF	TGCGCCAGCAGCTCGGGGGCGAACACTGAAGCTTTCTTT
NA	once	TRBV19	TRBJ2-2	CATSPPYTGELFF	TGTGCCACTTCCCCTCCTTACACCGGGGAGCTGTTTTTT
TRBD1	NA	TRBV18	TRBJ1-2	CASSRLIQGASNYGYTF	TGTGCCAGCTCGCGATTGATACAGGGGGCATCCAACTATGGCTACACCTTC
TRBD1	NA	TRBV5-4	TRBJ2-2	CASSPEGTATGELFF	TGTGCCAGCAGCCCTGAAGGGACAGCTACCGGGGAGCTGTTTTTT
NA	NA	TRBV29-1	TRBJ1-3	CSVTLAGNTIYF	TGCAGCGTTACGCTGGCGGGAAACACCATATATTTT
NA	NA	TRBV12-5	TRBJ2-1	CASGLSPEGHNEQFF	TGTGCTAGTGGTTTGTCACCGGAGGGCCACAATGAGCAGTTCTTC
NA	once	TRBV29-1	TRBJ2-3	CSVEDRGVRMTQYF	TGCAGCGTTGAAGATCGTGGGGTTCGGATGACGCAGTATTTT
NA	NA	TRBV28	TRBJ1-2	CASSRQGYGYTF	TGTGCCAGCAGTCGCCAGGGCTATGGCTACACCTTC
TRBD1	NA	TRBV20-1	TRBJ2-7	CSAIRDRSYEQYF	TGCAGTGCCATCCGGGACAGATCCTACGAGCAGTACTTC
NA	NA	TRBV10-3	TRBJ1-5	CAISESLGSQPQHF	TGTGCCATCAGTGAGTCGCTGGGGAGTCAGCCCCAGCATTTT
NA	NA	TRBV11-1	TRBJ2-7	CASSLGSVGEQYF	TGTGCCAGCAGCTTAGGTAGCGTCGGAGAGCAGTACTTC
NA	NA	TRBV12-3/TRBV12-4	TRBJ2-2	CASSLHPSGSAGELFF	TGTGCCAGCAGTTTACATCCGAGCGGCAGCGCCGGGGAGCTGTTTTTT
NA	NA	TRBV7-3	TRBJ2-2	CASSPDYFNTGELFF	TGTGCCAGCAGCCCGGACTACTTCAACACCGGGGAGCTGTTTTTT
TRBD2	NA	TRBV11-1	TRBJ2-1	CASSRLAALNEQFF	TGTGCCAGCAGCAGACTAGCGGCACTCAATGAGCAGTTCTTC
NA	NA	TRBV4-3	TRBJ2-1	CASSQDRSFNEQFF	TGCGCCAGCAGCCAAGACCGAAGCTTCAATGAGCAGTTCTTC
NA	once	TRBV14	TRBJ2-1	CASSQAGPSSYNEQFF	TGTGCCAGCAGCCAAGCGGGGCCCAGCTCCTACAATGAGCAGTTCTTC
TRBD2	NA	TRBV7-9	TRBJ2-1	CASSPRGLAGSNEQFF	TGTGCCAGCAGCCCTAGGGGACTAGCGGGAAGCAATGAGCAGTTCTTC
NA	NA	TRBV18	TRBJ1-5	CASSPGFRDQPQHF	TGTGCCAGCTCACCAGGGTTTCGGGATCAGCCCCAGCATTTT
NA	few	TRBV2	TRBJ2-7	CASSFAYEQYF	TGTGCCAGCAGTTTTGCTTACGAGCAGTACTTC
NA	NA	TRBV20-1	TRBJ1-2	CSASRDGLYGYTF	TGCAGTGCTAGCCGGGACGGCCTCTATGGCTACACCTTC
NA	NA	TRBV30	TRBJ1-5	CAWSDGGDQPQHF	TGTGCCTGGAGCGATGGCGGGGATCAGCCCCAGCATTTT